Shown below are 22 T cell receptor beta chains from a single sample sequenced in a study of T cell repertoires in cytomegalovirus infection. TCRdb analysed the reads with MiXCR anew, one entry per CDR3 protein. Here the sample spans roughly 720,000 distinct CDR3 sequences, 35% being singletons. Sequenced: PBMCs. These receptors came from a human donor in good health (CMV status not recorded). Some clones in this sample may be carry-over from other donors' samples.

This clonotype was counted many times. The V call is TRBV12-3 or TRBV12-4, the J call TRBJ1-2; no clear D. V lost 3 bases and J 8 bases, leaving 10 bases between the germline ends. The CDR3 totals 12 residues. The CDR3 DNA is TGTGCCAGCAGTTTGGGAGGGCGCGGCTACACCTTC. This codes for CASSLGGRGYTF.

There are a few counts of this clonotype. The chain combines TRBV7-8 with TRBJ2-5, with TRBD2 identical over 7 bases. Trimming cost V 1 base and J 2 bases; bases outside gene matches: 4. CDR1 SGHVS and CDR2 FQNEAQ come from the germline V gene. The CDR3 contains 15 residues. The DNA of the CDR3 is TGTGCCAGCAGCTTAGGGGGGGGGATTCAAGAGACCCAGTACTTC. This translates into CASSLGGGIQETQYF.

As for this clonotype: Since a much larger clone is just one base distant, this may be a read error. The chain has TRBV7-2 and TRBJ2-1; 14 positions agree with TRBD2. Germline V gives CDR1 SGHTA, CDR2 FQGNSA. This CDR3 is 16 amino acids long. Here the CDR3 DNA reads TGTGCCAGCAGCAGACTAGCGGGGGGGATATACAATGAGCAGTTGTTC. This gives the protein CASSRLAGGIYNEQLF.

This clonotype occurred a few times. The rearrangement links TRBV6-1 to TRBJ2-7, with D perhaps being TRBD1 or TRBD2 (6 bases each). The V gene lost 10 bases and the J gene lost 1 base, with 11 bases spanning the gap. This CDR3 has 12 amino acids. Per germline, CDR1 MNHNS and CDR2 SASEGT. The CDR3 loop reads CANRGPSYEQYF. The CDR3 nucleotides read TGTGCCAACCGGGGGCCGTCCTACGAGCAGTACTTC.

This clonotype was seen only a few times. V gene TRBV7-6 combines with J gene TRBJ2-1, with D perhaps matching TRBD2 (6 bases). Germline V lookup: CDR1 SGHVS, CDR2 FNYEAQ. This CDR3 is 16 amino acids long. V lost 5 bases to trimming and J lost 4 bases, with 18 bases between them. The chain's CDR3 is CASSPQISGAYNEQFF. CDR3 in DNA: TGTGCCAGCAGCCCCCAGATTAGCGGAGCGTACAATGAGCAGTTCTTC.

The chain couples TRBV5-4 to TRBJ1-2; D ambiguous. The CDR3 sequence is 13 residues long. Germline V CDR1 and CDR2: SGHNT, YYREEE (reference sequence). Trimming took off 2 bases at V and 4 bases at J, with 9 bases between the two ends. CDR3 DNA sequence: TGTGCCAGCAGCTTTGGAACATTCTATGGCTACACCTTC. It yields the protein CASSFGTFYGYTF.

A note on this clonotype: Being one base from a much bigger clone, this may be a read error. The chain joins TRBV7-2 to TRBJ1-5; 9 positions agree with TRBD1. The CDR3 sequence is 15 residues long. Germline CDR1 and CDR2: SGHTA and FQGNSA. The chain's CDR3 is CSSSPGTGYNQPQHF. The CDR3 DNA follows: TGTTCCAGCAGCCCCGGGACAGGGTATAATCAGCCCCAGCATTTT.

The V gene is TRBV29-1, the J gene TRBJ1-1; D might be TRBD1 (6 bases). Per germline, CDR1 SQVTM and CDR2 ANQGSEA. This CDR3 region has 14 residues. Trimming removed 2 bases at V and 1 base at J, with 11 bases between. In DNA, the CDR3 is TGCAGCGTTGAACCTGGGACACGGAACACTGAAGCTTTCTTT. Translating it yields CSVEPGTRNTEAFF.

The chain joins TRBV7-6 to TRBJ2-7; 9 bases line up with TRBD1. The CDR3 length is 18 residues. Germline assignment: CDR1 SGHVS and CDR2 FNYEAQ. J gave up 2 bases and V 5 bases, and 16 bases lay outside the gene matches. The CDR3 reads CASSGRSPQGAGTYEQYF. The CDR3 nucleotides read TGTGCCAGCAGCGGACGGTCCCCACAGGGGGCGGGTACCTACGAGCAGTACTTC.

The CDR3 DNA reads TGTGCCAGCAGTTACACCACTAGCGGGAGGGGCTACGAGCAGTACTTC. The encoded protein is CASSYTTSGRGYEQYF. V and J are TRBV27 and TRBJ2-7, with 13 bases identical to TRBD2. The CDR3 consists of 16 residues. With 4 bases clipped from V and 3 bases from J, the junction kept 6 bases outside the gene matches. Looked up from germline, CDR1 is MNHEY and CDR2 is SMNVEV (reference sequence).

J is TRBJ1-2 and V is TRBV12-3 or TRBV12-4; the D is unclear. The V end was cut by 2 bases, the J end by 7 bases, with 11 bases between. This CDR3 has 13 amino acids. In DNA, the CDR3 is TGTGCCAGCAGTTTATTTACTTTATCTGGCTACACCTTC. Translated, it gives CASSLFTLSGYTF.

The chain combines TRBV28 with TRBJ1-5; D is unclear. Germline assignment: CDR1 MDHEN and CDR2 SYDVKM. CDR3 length: 17 residues. V dropped 3 bases and J dropped 4 bases, with 19 bases sitting between them. CDR3 residues: CASSFDLLGKDNQPQHF. DNA for the CDR3: TGTGCCAGCAGTTTTGACCTGCTAGGGAAGGATAATCAGCCCCAGCATTTT.

This clonotype was recorded a few times. CDR3 protein: CAISESDRGAYSNQPQHF. The CDR3 nucleotides read TGTGCCATCAGTGAGTCCGACCGGGGGGCCTATAGCAATCAGCCCCAGCATTTT. The chain carries TRBV10-3 and TRBJ1-5; D is possibly TRBD1 (6 bases). The CDR3 consists of 18 residues. Trimming removed 0 bases at V and 0 bases at J, with 15 bases between. From germline, CDR1 is ENHRY and CDR2 SYGVKD.

This clonotype was counted ten times or more. The chain employs TRBV7-8 and TRBJ2-5, with D perhaps TRBD1 (6 bases). V was clipped by 1 base and J by 2 bases, with 11 bases between them. Germline assignment: CDR1 SGHVS and CDR2 FQNEAQ. The CDR3 sequence is 15 residues long. The CDR3 loop is CASSLVGQGQETQYF. In nucleotides, the CDR3 is TGTGCCAGCAGCTTAGTGGGGCAGGGGCAAGAGACCCAGTACTTC. The full variable domain, with the rest looked up from reference TRBV7-8 and TRBJ2-5, is GAGVSQSPRYKVAKRGQDVALRCDPISGHVSLFWYQQALGQGPEFLTYFQNEAQLDKSGLPSDRFFAERPEGSVSTLKIQRTQQEDSAVYLCASSLVGQGQETQYFGPGTRLLVL.

The rearrangement joins TRBV5-6 to TRBJ1-2, with 8 bases identical to TRBD1. The CDR3 is made up of 14 amino acids. The V gene's germline CDR1 is SGHDT and CDR2 YYEEEE. V shed 7 bases and J 5 bases; nucleotides not matched to a gene: 10. CDR3 nucleotides: TGTGCCAGCCGCCTTGACAGGGGCCCGTATGGCTACACCTTC. Its protein product is CASRLDRGPYGYTF.

This clonotype was seen a handful of times. The genes are TRBV7-9 and TRBJ2-7; perhaps TRBD1 as D (5 bases). Trimming pared 2 bases from V and 3 bases from J, leaving 11 bases between. Per germline, CDR1 SEHNR and CDR2 FQNEAQ (reference sequence). The CDR3 contains 14 residues. DNA for the CDR3: TGTGCCAGCAGCTTAACAGGTGGGGTCTACGAGCAGTACTTC. Its protein product is CASSLTGGVYEQYF.

Points on this clonotype: Relative to the germline gene, one junction end is altered; a read error may explain this. The chain uses TRBV25-1 and TRBJ2-5; tentative D call: TRBD2 (6 bases). Germline lookup yields CDR1 MGHDK and CDR2 SYGVNS. This CDR3 contains 16 residues. DNA for the CDR3: TGTGCCAGCAGTGAATATGGGCGGGATCGACAAGAGACCCAGTCCTTC. This codes for CASSEYGRDRQETQSF.

This chain uses TRBV2 with TRBJ2-7; D might be TRBD1 (6 bases). The V end lost 8 bases, the J end lost 0 bases, and 14 bases lay between the germline ends. CDR3 size: 14 residues. From germline, CDR1 is SNHLY and CDR2 FYNNEI. The CDR3 spells CASCPVGASYEQYF. The CDR3 nucleotides are TGTGCCAGCTGCCCCGTGGGGGCCTCCTACGAGCAGTACTTC.

This rearrangement joins TRBV20-1 to TRBJ2-1; D is possibly TRBD1 or TRBD2 (5 bases each). The CDR3 sequence is 14 residues long. The V and J ends lost 0 bases and 6 bases respectively, with 12 bases between them. Germline CDR1 reads DFQATT; CDR2 reads SNEGSKA (reference sequence). This chain's CDR3 is CSARDLGVSNEQFF. Here the CDR3 DNA reads TGCAGTGCTAGAGATCTGGGGGTGAGCAATGAGCAGTTCTTC.

The chain uses TRBV12-5 and TRBJ2-1, with 8 bases that match TRBD2. Looked up from germline, CDR1 is LGHNT and CDR2 is FRNRAP. V lost 5 bases and J lost 5; bases outside the gene matches: 14. The CDR3 extends over 17 amino acids. In DNA, the CDR3 is TGTGCTAGTGGTCCCTCCGGGGTAGCGGGGACCCACAATGAGCAGTTCTTC. It is translated as CASGPSGVAGTHNEQFF. Looking up the rest from reference TRBV12-5 and TRBJ2-1 gives the full variable domain: DARVTQTPRHKVTEMGQEVTMRCQPILGHNTVFWYRQTMMQGLELLAYFRNRAPLDDSGMPKDRFSAEMPDATLATLKIQPSEPRDSAVYFCASGPSGVAGTHNEQFFGPGTRLTVL.

This clonotype was picked up one time. One end of the junction fails to match germline, which may point to a read error. The V and J genes are TRBV4-2 and TRBJ2-1; D gene uncertain. The CDR3 loop spans 15 amino acids. CDR1 and CDR2 from the germline V gene are LGHNA and YNFKEQ. The DNA for the CDR3 is TGTGACAGCAGCCAAGAGAGCGTGGGCTCCCGAGGGCAGTTCTTC. Its protein product is CDSSQESVGSRGQFF.

The chain links TRBV5-1 to TRBJ2-1; TRBD2 is a possible D gene (5 bases). This CDR3 region has 13 residues. From germline, CDR1 is SGHRS and CDR2 YFSETQ. Trimming took off 3 bases at V and 7 bases at J, with 11 bases between the two ends. The CDR3: CASSSGWRNEQFF. Written as DNA, the CDR3 is TGCGCCAGCAGCTCTGGCTGGAGGAATGAGCAGTTCTTC.